The TCR beta chain under discussion was sequenced for a study of cytomegalovirus exposure and HLA in healthy donors. Germline CDR1 MNHNY, CDR2 SVGAGI (reference sequence). The CDR3 is 16 residues long. Trimming took 6 bases from V and 9 from J; bases not matched to a gene: 13. Sampled while nominally healthy, donors likely had unrecorded immune exposures. PCR amplification relied on 60 Vbeta primers (plus 13 Jbeta primers). Repertoires were generated with immunoSEQ multiplex PCR, while TCRdb's copy carries only in-frame clones and drops some. The sample has approximately 150,000 clones, about three quarters seen once.

Material: PBMCs. The sequence was collected from a woman between 35 and 50 years old in good health and CMV-seropositive. The chain has TRBV6-6 and TRBJ1-5; 11 positions match TRBD1. For the CDR3, the DNA is TGTGCCAGCAGACCCTCGGACAGGGGGCTCTATCGGCCCCAGCATTTT. Translated: CASRPSDRGLYRPQHF.